This entry lists 13 T cell receptor beta chains sequenced from one sample in a study of breast tumors, draining lymph nodes, adjacent tissues. Samples came from axillary lymph nodes draining the breast cancer. TCRdb used MiXCR to reprocess the multiplex PCR reads, holding one entry per CDR3 protein. This table has 200,000 to 250,000 distinct CDR3 sequences, 30% to 35% appearing once. Sequenced sample: axillary lymph node tissue. Source of these receptors: a female donor with breast cancer. Some clones in this sample may be carry-over from other donors' samples.

There are many counts of this clonotype. J is TRBJ2-1 and V is TRBV4-3, with a weak D call TRBD1 (6 bases). CDR1 is LGHNA, CDR2 YSLEER, per germline. The CDR3 totals 13 residues. Trimming shortened V by 4 bases and J by 7 bases, and 11 bases separated the two germline ends. In DNA, the CDR3 is TGCGCCAGCAGCCGCAAGCAGGGGAATGAGCAGTTCTTC. It codes for CASSRKQGNEQFF.

This clonotype was observed once. The chain combines TRBV2 with TRBJ2-1, with a weak D call TRBD1 (6 bases). The CDR3 runs 14 residues. Deletions cut 6 bases from V and 7 bases from J, with 16 bases between. Germline CDR1 is SNHLY and CDR2 is FYNNEI. The CDR3 region has the DNA TGTGCCAGCAGACCCAGGGGTATATTGAATGAGCAGTTCTTC. This sequence encodes CASRPRGILNEQFF.

This clonotype was seen ten or more times. This chain uses TRBV24-1 with TRBJ1-2; D may be TRBD1 (6 bases). Trimming removed 1 base from V and 10 bases from J, with 9 bases in between. Germline V CDR1 and CDR2: KGHDR, SFDVKD. The CDR3 covers 12 residues. The CDR3 loop reads CATSDLRGVYTF. CDR3 in DNA: TGTGCCACCAGTGATTTAAGGGGGGTCTACACCTTC.

The CDR3 reads CASSLGRTRGEQFF. CDR3 sequence (DNA): TGCGCCAGCAGCTTGGGGCGGACTCGCGGGGAGCAGTTCTTC. This chain links TRBV5-1 with TRBJ2-1; D might be TRBD2 (5 bases). Trimming shortened V by 0 bases and J by 10 bases, and 14 bases separated the two germline ends. The germline CDR1 and CDR2 sequences are SGHRS and YFSETQ. The CDR3 is 14 amino acids.

There are a few counts of this clonotype. A read error may account for a junction end that differs from germline. The V and J genes are TRBV2 and TRBJ1-5; D is perhaps TRBD1 (5 bases). The CDR3 has 12 amino acids. CDR1 and CDR2 from the germline V gene are SNHLY and FYNNEI. As DNA, the CDR3 is TGTGCCTGGGAACGGGGCAATCAGTCCCAGCATTTT. Protein sequence: CAWERGNQSQHF.

Turning to this clonotype: Mismatch with germline at one junction end may stem from a read error. This rearrangement joins TRBV7-2 to TRBJ2-1, with 7 bases that match TRBD2. Germline assignment: CDR1 SGHTA and CDR2 FQGNSA. The CDR3 is made up of 14 amino acids. The CDR3 protein is CASSQDTGGHEQFF. The CDR3 DNA reads as TGCGCCAGCAGCCAAGATACGGGGGGACATGAGCAGTTCTTC. The entire variable domain, with the rest obtained from reference TRBV7-2 and TRBJ2-1, is as follows: GAGVSQSPSNKVTEKGKDVELRCDPISGHTALYWYRQSLGQGLEFLIYFQGNSAPDKSGLPSDRFSAERTGGSVSTLTIQRTQQEDSAVYLCASSQDTGGHEQFFGPGTRLTVL.

This clonotype came up many times. The J gene is TRBJ2-7, the V gene TRBV6-6; 7 nucleotides agree with TRBD1. CDR3 size: 16 residues. The germline V gene has CDR1 MNHNY and CDR2 SVGAGI (reference sequence). With 0 bases clipped from V and 2 bases from J, the junction kept 7 bases outside the gene matches. The CDR3 loop reads CASSYSRDSPTYEQYF. CDR3 nucleotide sequence: TGTGCCAGCAGTTACTCGAGGGACAGCCCGACCTACGAGCAGTACTTC.

This clonotype was counted ten times or more. The J gene is TRBJ2-7, the V gene TRBV7-2; D gene ambiguous. Germline-derived CDR1 and CDR2 are SGHTA and FQGNSA. The V gene lost 0 bases and the J gene lost 1 base, with 13 bases spanning the gap. This CDR3 contains 16 residues. The CDR3 bases are TGTGCCAGCAGCTTAGCTATTGGGGTAGGATCCTACGAGCAGTACTTC. Amino acids: CASSLAIGVGSYEQYF.

This clonotype was recorded a few times. The gene calls are TRBV6-6 and TRBJ2-7; 9 bases are shared with TRBD1. The length of the CDR3 is 15 residues. Germline lookup yields CDR1 MNHNY and CDR2 SVGAGI (reference sequence). V shed 6 bases, J shed 3 bases, and the junction held 9 bases outside the gene matches. In nucleotides, the CDR3 is TGTGCCAGCAGCCGCGGGACAGGGATATTCTACGAGCAGTACTTC. Translating gives CASSRGTGIFYEQYF.

This clonotype was counted many times. CDR3 DNA sequence: TGTGCCAGCAGCTTAAGGGGGGGGGCGGGAGATACGCAGTATTTT. Its protein is CASSLRGGAGDTQYF. This rearrangement joins TRBV7-3 to TRBJ2-3, with a possible D match to TRBD2 (7 bases). Trimming cost V 1 base and J 5 bases, with 13 bases left between them. Germline assignment: CDR1 SGHTA and CDR2 FQGTGA. This CDR3 contains 15 residues.

This clonotype was counted many times. The chain joins TRBV6-5 to TRBJ2-1; 11 bases are a match to TRBD2. V shed 6 bases, J shed 8 bases, and the junction held 9 bases outside the gene matches. The CDR3 covers 15 residues. Germline values: CDR1 MNHEY, CDR2 SVGAGI. Here the CDR3 DNA reads TGTGCCAGCAGCCTTAGCGGGAGGGTACGTGATGAGCAGTTCTTC. The encoded protein is CASSLSGRVRDEQFF.

J is TRBJ2-3 and V is TRBV7-2; TRBD1 matches at 9 bases. Germline V gives CDR1 SGHTA, CDR2 FQGNSA. J lost 5 bases, V lost 3 bases, and 6 bases had no gene match. This CDR3 has 15 amino acids. CDR3 protein: CASSFDRGGVDTQYF. CDR3 sequence (DNA): TGTGCCAGCAGCTTTGACAGGGGGGGCGTAGATACGCAGTATTTT.

The rearrangement links TRBV5-1 to TRBJ1-4; D is perhaps TRBD1 (6 bases). CDR3 size: 15 residues. Looked up from germline, CDR1 is SGHRS and CDR2 is YFSETQ. The ends were cut back, 4 bases at V and 3 bases at J, with 13 bases in the middle. CDR3 nucleotide sequence: TGCGCCAGCAGCGAGTGGGGGGCAGCTAATGAAAAACTGTTTTTT. Protein: CASSEWGAANEKLFF.